This T cell receptor beta chain was sequenced for a study of cytomegalovirus exposure and HLA in healthy donors. The overall study: Earlier sequencing of about 179 million T cells yielded about 120 million unique TCR beta sequences. Study-wide points: Researchers reportedly found TCR beta sequences accurately predicted most subjects' HLA-A and HLA-B alleles.

Germline CDR1 is SGHVS and CDR2 is FQNEAQ. V was clipped by 2 bases and J by 5 bases, with 13 bases between them. The CDR3 loop spans 15 amino acids. As concerns this clone: Its matching antigen is unknown.

The PCR had 60 Vbeta and 13 Jbeta primers. Assay: immunoSEQ multiplex PCR; the TCRdb copy retains only in-frame clones and omits some. Its clone listing holds roughly 80,000 clones. This rearrangement joins TRBV7-8 to TRBJ2-1; maybe TRBD2 (6 bases). The sequencing sample was made of PBMCs. This clonotype originated in a woman in her 30s in good health and CMV-seronegative. CDR3 DNA sequence: TGTGCCAGCAGCTTATTGAGTAGCGGAGACAATGAGCAGTTCTTC. Translated, it gives CASSLLSSGDNEQFF.